These 10 T cell receptor beta chains share one sample of origin, sequenced in a study of blood T cell repertoires in COVID-19. The table came from immunoSEQ multiplex PCR; TCRdb's copy has only in-frame clones and leaves some out. Altogether 150,000 to 200,000 clones are present, around four fifths being singletons, with the ten largest covering about an eighth. Sequencing was carried out using PBMCs or T cells enriched from blood (not recorded which). Every receptor here comes from a woman in her fifties or sixties who had recovered from COVID-19.

The chain carries TRBV7-9 and TRBJ1-2, with TRBD1 identical over 10 bases. After removal of 5 bases from V and 8 bases from J, the junction contained 14 bases not matched to a gene. Germline CDR1 reads SEHNR; CDR2 reads FQNEAQ (reference sequence). The CDR3 has 16 residues. The CDR3 DNA sequence: TGTGCCAGCAGCCGGCGCGCGACAGGGGGCGTAGGAGGCTACACCTTC. This encodes CASSRRATGGVGGYTF.

The chain uses TRBV7-9 and TRBJ2-7, with unresolved D. The CDR3 runs 16 residues. In germline, CDR1 is SEHNR, CDR2 FQNEAQ (reference sequence). The V end was cut by 2 bases, the J end by 0 bases, with 14 bases between. CDR3 in DNA: TGTGCCAGCAGCTTATTGGCCAGGCCTAACTCCTACGAGCAGTACTTC. This gives the protein CASSLLARPNSYEQYF.

This clone showed up just a few times. CDR3 sequence reads: CASSRGGTGQPQHF. CDR3 bases: TGTGCCAGCAGCCGAGGGGGAACTGGCCAGCCCCAGCATTTT. This rearrangement joins TRBV6-5 to TRBJ1-5; D possibly corresponds to TRBD1 (6 bases). The CDR3 totals 14 residues. Trimming pared 6 bases from V and 7 bases from J, leaving 16 bases between. CDR1 and CDR2 from the germline V gene are MNHEY and SVGAGI.

V is TRBV7-2 and J is TRBJ1-1; D is possibly TRBD1 (6 bases). V was trimmed by 1 base and J by 4 bases, leaving 16 bases between them. The length of the CDR3 is 16 residues. Germline CDR1 reads SGHTA; CDR2 reads FQGNSA. The CDR3 is CASSLVQGTATTEAFF. CDR3 DNA sequence: TGTGCCAGCAGCTTAGTTCAGGGGACGGCCACCACTGAAGCTTTCTTT.

The chain has TRBV30 and TRBJ1-1; D perhaps matches TRBD1 (5 bases). In germline, CDR1 is GTSNPN, CDR2 SVGIG (reference sequence). Trimming took off 7 bases at V and 0 bases at J, with 12 bases between the two ends. This CDR3 spans 13 amino acids. The CDR3 bases are TGTGCCTCGGCCCGGGGGGTGAACACTGAAGCTTTCTTT. The encoded protein is CASARGVNTEAFF.

As for this clone: This sample includes further DNA sequences coding for the same CDR3. The chain employs TRBV18 and TRBJ1-3, with TRBD1 matching over 10 bases. Germline-derived CDR1 and CDR2 are KGHSH and LQKENI. V shed 0 bases, J shed 4 bases, and the junction held 3 bases outside the gene matches. This CDR3 is built from 16 residues. The CDR3 is CASSPPGQGTGNTIYF. CDR3 coding DNA: TGTGCCAGCTCACCACCGGGACAGGGGACGGGAAACACCATATATTTT.

Only a few counts were recorded for this clone. The CDR3 protein is CASSYGTSGNTGELFF. The CDR3 coding sequence is TGTGCCAGCAGCTACGGGACTAGCGGGAACACCGGGGAGCTGTTTTTT. This sequence joins TRBV4-2 and TRBJ2-2, with 11 positions matching TRBD2. The CDR3 loop spans 16 amino acids. Losses at the gene ends were 5 bases for V and 1 base for J; bases not matched to a gene: 3. In germline, CDR1 is LGHNA, CDR2 YNFKEQ.

The CDR3 DNA follows: TGCAGTGCTGGAGGGGCTCGGCCCCAGCATTTT. Protein: CSAGGARPQHF. The chain recombines TRBV20-1 with TRBJ1-5, with TRBD1 as a possible D gene (5 bases). Between the trimmed V and J ends, which lost 5 bases and 9 bases, there was a span of 11 bases. This CDR3 is 11 amino acids long. Looked up from germline, CDR1 is DFQATT and CDR2 is SNEGSKA (reference sequence).

The genes are TRBV18 and TRBJ2-5, with 8 bases lining up with TRBD1. Germline trimming cut 5 bases from V and 4 bases from J; bases unmatched to any gene: 3. This CDR3 comprises 13 residues. Germline values: CDR1 KGHSH, CDR2 LQKENI. The CDR3 region is CASSIGTGETQYF. The DNA of the CDR3 is TGTGCCAGCTCAATTGGGACAGGAGAGACCCAGTACTTC. Full variable domain (rest looked up from reference TRBV18 and TRBJ2-5): NAGVMQNPRHLVRRRGQEARLRCSPMKGHSHVYWYRQLPEEGLKFMVYLQKENIIDESGMPKERFSAEFPKEGPSILRIQQVVRGDSAAYFCASSIGTGETQYFGPGTRLLVL.

This sequence joins TRBV24-1 and TRBJ1-1, with 8 bases matching TRBD1. The CDR3 length is 13 residues. Germline trimming cut 9 bases from V and 1 base from J; bases unmatched to any gene: 3. Germline CDR1 reads KGHDR; CDR2 reads SFDVKD. Written as DNA, the CDR3 is TGTGCCACCCAGGGACAGGCGAACACTGAAGCTTTCTTT. This gives the protein CATQGQANTEAFF.